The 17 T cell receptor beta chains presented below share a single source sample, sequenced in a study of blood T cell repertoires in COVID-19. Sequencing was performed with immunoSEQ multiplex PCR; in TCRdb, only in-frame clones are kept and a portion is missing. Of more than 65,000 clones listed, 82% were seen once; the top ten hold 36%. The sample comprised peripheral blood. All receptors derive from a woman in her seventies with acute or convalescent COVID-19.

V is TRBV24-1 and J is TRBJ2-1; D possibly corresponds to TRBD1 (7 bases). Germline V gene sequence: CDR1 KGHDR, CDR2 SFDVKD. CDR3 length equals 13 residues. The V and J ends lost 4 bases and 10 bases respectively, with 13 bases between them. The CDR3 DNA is TGTGCCACCAGTGAGGAGGGGGCGAACGAGCAGTTCTTC. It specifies CATSEEGANEQFF.

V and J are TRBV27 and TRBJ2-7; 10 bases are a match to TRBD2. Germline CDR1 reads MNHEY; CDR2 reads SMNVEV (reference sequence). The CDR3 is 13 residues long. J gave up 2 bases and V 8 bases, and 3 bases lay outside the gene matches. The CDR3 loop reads CASGLADAYEQYF. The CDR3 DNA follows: TGTGCCAGCGGACTAGCGGACGCCTACGAGCAGTACTTC.

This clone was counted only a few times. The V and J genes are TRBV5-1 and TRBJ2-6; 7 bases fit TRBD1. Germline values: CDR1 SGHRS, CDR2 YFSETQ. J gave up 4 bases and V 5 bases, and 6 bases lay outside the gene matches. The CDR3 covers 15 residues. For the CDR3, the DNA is TGCGCCAGCAGGACGACAGGGAACGGGGCCAACGTCCTGACTTTC. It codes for CASRTTGNGANVLTF.

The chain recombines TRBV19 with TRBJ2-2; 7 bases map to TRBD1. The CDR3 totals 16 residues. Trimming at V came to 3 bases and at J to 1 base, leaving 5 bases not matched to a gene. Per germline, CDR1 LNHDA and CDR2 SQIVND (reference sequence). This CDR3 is CASSMRGGRNTGELFF. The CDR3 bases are TGTGCCAGTAGTATGCGAGGGGGCAGGAACACCGGGGAGCTGTTTTTT. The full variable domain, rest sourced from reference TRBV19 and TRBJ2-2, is DGGITQSPKYLFRKEGQNVTLSCEQNLNHDAMYWYRQDPGQGLRLIYYSQIVNDFQKGDIAEGYSVSREKKESFPLTVTSAQKNPTAFYLCASSMRGGRNTGELFFGEGSRLTVL.

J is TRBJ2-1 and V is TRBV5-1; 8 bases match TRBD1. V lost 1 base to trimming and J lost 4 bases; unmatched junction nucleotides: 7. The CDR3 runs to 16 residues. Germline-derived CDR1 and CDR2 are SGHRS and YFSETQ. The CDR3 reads CASSLQVGTGYNEQFF. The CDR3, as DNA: TGCGCCAGCAGCTTGCAAGTGGGGACAGGTTACAATGAGCAGTTCTTC. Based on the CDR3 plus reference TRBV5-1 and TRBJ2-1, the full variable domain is KAGVTQTPRYLIKTRGQQVTLSCSPISGHRSVSWYQQTPGQGLQFLFEYFSETQRNKGNFPGRFSGRQFSNSRSEMNVSTLELGDSALYLCASSLQVGTGYNEQFFGPGTRLTVL.

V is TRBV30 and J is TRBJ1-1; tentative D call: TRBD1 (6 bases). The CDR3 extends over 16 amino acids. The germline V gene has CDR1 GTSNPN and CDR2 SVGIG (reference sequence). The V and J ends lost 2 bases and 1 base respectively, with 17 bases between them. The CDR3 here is CAWSRKNTRGNTEAFF. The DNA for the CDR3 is TGTGCCTGGAGTAGAAAAAACACCAGGGGGAACACTGAAGCTTTCTTT.

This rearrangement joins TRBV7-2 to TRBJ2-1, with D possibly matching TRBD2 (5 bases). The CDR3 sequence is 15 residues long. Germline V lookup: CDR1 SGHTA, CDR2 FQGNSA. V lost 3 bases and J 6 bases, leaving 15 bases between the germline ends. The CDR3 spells CASSLAEARANEQFF. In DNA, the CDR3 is TGTGCCAGCAGCTTGGCAGAGGCGAGGGCCAATGAGCAGTTCTTC.

CDR3 amino acids: CASSWTGYGYTF. CDR3 DNA: TGTGCCAGCAGCTGGACAGGCTATGGCTACACCTTC. The chain employs TRBV5-6 and TRBJ1-2, with 7 bases identical to TRBD1. Germline values: CDR1 SGHDT, CDR2 YYEEEE. Losses at the gene ends were 3 bases for V and 4 bases for J; bases not matched to a gene: 0. CDR3 size: 12 residues.

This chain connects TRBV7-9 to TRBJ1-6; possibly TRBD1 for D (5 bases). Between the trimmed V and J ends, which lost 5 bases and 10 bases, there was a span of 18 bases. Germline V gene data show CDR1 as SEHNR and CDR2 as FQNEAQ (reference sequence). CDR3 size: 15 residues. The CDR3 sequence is CASSLGRGSRSPLHF. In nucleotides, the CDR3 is TGTGCCAGCAGCCTAGGAAGGGGCTCTAGATCACCCCTCCACTTT. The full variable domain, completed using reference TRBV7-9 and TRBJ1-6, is DTGVSQNPRHKITKRGQNVTFRCDPISEHNRLYWYRQTLGQGPEFLTYFQNEAQLEKSRLLSDRFSAERPKGSFSTLEIQRTEQGDSAMYLCASSLGRGSRSPLHFGNGTRLTVT.

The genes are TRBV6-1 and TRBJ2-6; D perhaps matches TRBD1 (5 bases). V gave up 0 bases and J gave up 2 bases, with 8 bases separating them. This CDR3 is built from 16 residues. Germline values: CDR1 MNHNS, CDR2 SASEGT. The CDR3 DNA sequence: TGTGCCAGCAGTGAAGCGATAGGGGCTGGGGCCAACGTCCTGACTTTC. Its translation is CASSEAIGAGANVLTF.

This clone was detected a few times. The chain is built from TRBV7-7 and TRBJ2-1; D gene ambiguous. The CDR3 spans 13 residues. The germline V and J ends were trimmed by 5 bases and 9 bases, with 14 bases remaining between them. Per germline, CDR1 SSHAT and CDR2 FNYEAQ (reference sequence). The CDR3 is CASSQIQVGEQFF. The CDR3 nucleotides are TGTGCCAGCAGCCAGATCCAGGTCGGTGAGCAGTTCTTC.

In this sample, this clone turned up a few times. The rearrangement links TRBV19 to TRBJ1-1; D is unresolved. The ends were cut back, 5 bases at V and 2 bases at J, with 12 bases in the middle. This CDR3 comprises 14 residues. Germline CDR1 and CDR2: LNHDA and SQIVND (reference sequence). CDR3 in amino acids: CASSPLRDNTEAFF. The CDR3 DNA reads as TGTGCCAGTAGTCCCCTACGGGATAACACTGAAGCTTTCTTT.

The CDR3 is CASSLEVSYEQYF. The CDR3 nucleotides read TGTGCCAGCAGCTTAGAAGTGAGCTACGAGCAGTACTTC. This chain uses TRBV7-8 with TRBJ2-7; D remains unclear. Germline V gene lookup returns CDR1 SGHVS and CDR2 FQNEAQ. V was cut by 1 base and J by 3 bases, with 7 bases left in between. CDR3 size: 13 residues. Using reference TRBV7-8 and TRBJ2-7 for the parts outside the CDR3, the full variable domain is GAGVSQSPRYKVAKRGQDVALRCDPISGHVSLFWYQQALGQGPEFLTYFQNEAQLDKSGLPSDRFFAERPEGSVSTLKIQRTQQEDSAVYLCASSLEVSYEQYFGPGTRLTVT.

The CDR3 is CAWNTGRTGVLNEQFF. The CDR3 coding sequence is TGTGCCTGGAACACCGGGAGGACAGGGGTCCTAAATGAGCAGTTCTTC. The chain links TRBV30 to TRBJ2-1; 9 nucleotides agree with TRBD1. The germline gives CDR1 GTSNPN, CDR2 SVGIG (reference sequence). The CDR3 extends over 16 amino acids. The trim removed 4 bases at V and 7 bases at J, leaving 14 bases unmatched.

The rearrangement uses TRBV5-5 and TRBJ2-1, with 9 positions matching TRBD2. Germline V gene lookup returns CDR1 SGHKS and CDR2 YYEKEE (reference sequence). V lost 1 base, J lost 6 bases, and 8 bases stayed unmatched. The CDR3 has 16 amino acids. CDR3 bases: TGTGCCAGCAGCTTGCTGGCGGGAGGGGGCCCCAATGAGCAGTTCTTC. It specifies CASSLLAGGGPNEQFF.

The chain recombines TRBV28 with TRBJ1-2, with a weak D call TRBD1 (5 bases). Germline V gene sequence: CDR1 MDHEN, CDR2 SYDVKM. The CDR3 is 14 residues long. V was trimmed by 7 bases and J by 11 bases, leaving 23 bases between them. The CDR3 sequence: CASNLNGGLPLYTF. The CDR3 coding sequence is TGTGCCAGCAACTTGAATGGGGGACTTCCCCTATACACCTTC.

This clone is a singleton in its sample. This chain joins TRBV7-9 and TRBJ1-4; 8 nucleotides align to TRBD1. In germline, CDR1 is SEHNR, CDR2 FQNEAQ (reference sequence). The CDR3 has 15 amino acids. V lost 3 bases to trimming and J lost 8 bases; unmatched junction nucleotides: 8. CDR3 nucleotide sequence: TGTGCCAGCAGCTTGCCCGGGACAGGTCGCGAAAAACTGTTTTTT. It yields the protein CASSLPGTGREKLFF.